Detailed here is one TCR beta chain. V shed 9 bases and J 2 bases; nucleotides not matched to a gene: 5. Germline values: CDR1 LNHNV, CDR2 YYDKDF (reference sequence). This CDR3 is 13 amino acids long. Assay used: immunoSEQ multiplex PCR; TCRdb lists only in-frame clones, some missing. The sample contains 300,000 to 400,000 clones, approximately 87% of which appear only once. This sample was included in a study of blood T cell repertoires in COVID-19. Study details: Sample material is recorded as cDNA or gDNA derived from T cells, B-cell-depleted T cells, or PBMCs.

The TCR was taken from a woman in her forties or fifties with COVID-19, enrolled during active disease. Sequenced input: peripheral blood. This sequence joins TRBV15 and TRBJ2-3, with 7 bases identical to TRBD2. The CDR3 DNA follows: TGTGCCACGCTAAGCGGGAACACAGATACGCAGTATTTT. This translates into CATLSGNTDTQYF.